The entry below describes one TCR beta chain. Its matching antigen is unknown. The sample carries other DNA sequences with the same CDR3. This entry belongs to a study of shared clonotypes between healthy human individuals. Study outcomes and limitations: Shared clonotypes across all four donors exceeded non-shared ones in generation probability.

The table came from immunoSEQ multiplex PCR; TCRdb's copy has only in-frame clones and leaves some out. The table has about 2 million clones, about 95% seen once; the top ten hold roughly 1.1%. CDR3 size: 13 residues. V was clipped by 3 bases and J by 2 bases, with 8 bases between them. Germline loops: CDR1 MNHEY, CDR2 SMNVEV (reference sequence). CD45RO-negative, CCR7-selected cells formed the naive CD8 fraction, which excluded terminally differentiated effector memory CD45RA+ cells. Sequences were obtained from naive CD8+ T cells sorted from blood. This receptor was identified in a man aged 18-30 years in good health. V and J are TRBV27 and TRBJ2-7; D not certain. The CDR3 sequence is CASSFRVAYEQYF. CDR3 sequence (DNA): TGTGCCAGCAGTTTCCGGGTGGCCTACGAGCAGTACTTC.